This T cell receptor (beta chain) was sequenced during a study of T-cell memory formation after mild COVID-19. TCRdb called the 5' RACE reads again in MiXCR, with one record for every CDR3 protein. This sample has roughly 200,000 distinct CDR3 sequences, with 9.5% to 10% found just once. Study observations and caveats: Contracting clones from day 15 to 85 showed balanced CD4/CD8; later expanders favored CD4+.

This clonotype occurred a few times. Its antigen is not identified. The CDR3 runs 14 residues. Trimming removed 4 bases at V and 6 bases at J, with 16 bases between. Germline CDR1 reads LGHDT; CDR2 reads YNNKEL (reference sequence). Material for sequencing was PBMCs or a T cell subset sorted from them (not recorded which). The TCR comes from a young man who had mild COVID-19 (a few samples of this study predate the infection). Cell type and time point are not known. V and J are TRBV3-1 and TRBJ2-7; D not resolved. CDR3 in DNA: TGTGCCAGCAGCCCTCTTGCTAACCTAGGCGAGCAGTACTTC. This encodes CASSPLANLGEQYF.